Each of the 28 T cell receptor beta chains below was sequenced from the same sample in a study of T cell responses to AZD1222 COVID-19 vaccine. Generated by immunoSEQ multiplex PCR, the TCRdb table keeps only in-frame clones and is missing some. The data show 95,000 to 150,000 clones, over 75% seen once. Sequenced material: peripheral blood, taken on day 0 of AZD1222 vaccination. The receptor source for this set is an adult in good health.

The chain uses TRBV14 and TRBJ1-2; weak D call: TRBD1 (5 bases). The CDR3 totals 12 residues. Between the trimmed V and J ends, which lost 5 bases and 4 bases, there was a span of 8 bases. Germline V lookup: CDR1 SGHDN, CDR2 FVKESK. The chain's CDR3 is CASSKTGYGYTF. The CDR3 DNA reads TGTGCCAGCAGCAAAACAGGCTATGGCTACACCTTC.

CDR3 coding DNA: TGTGCCAGCAGTACTAGCGGGACTCACAATGAGCAGTTCTTC. It yields the protein CASSTSGTHNEQFF. The chain couples TRBV6-5 to TRBJ2-1, with 10 positions matching TRBD2. V was pared by 5 bases and J by 5 bases, with 3 bases of the junction left unmatched. CDR3 length: 14 residues. Germline V lookup: CDR1 MNHEY, CDR2 SVGAGI.

The CDR3 coding sequence is TGCGCCAGCAGCTTGGTTGCAGGGGATGACACCGGGGAGCTGTTTTTT. This translates into CASSLVAGDDTGELFF. The V and J genes are TRBV5-1 and TRBJ2-2; the D gene is possibly TRBD1 (6 bases). V was trimmed by 0 bases and J by 3 bases, leaving 12 bases between them. The CDR3 length is 16 residues. CDR1 is SGHRS and CDR2 is YFSETQ in the germline V gene.

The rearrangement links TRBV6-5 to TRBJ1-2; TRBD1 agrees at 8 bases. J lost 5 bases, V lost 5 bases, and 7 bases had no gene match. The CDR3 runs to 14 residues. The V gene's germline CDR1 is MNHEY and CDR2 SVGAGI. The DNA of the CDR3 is TGTGCCAGCAGTCCCTCGGACAGGGCGTATGGCTACACCTTC. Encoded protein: CASSPSDRAYGYTF.

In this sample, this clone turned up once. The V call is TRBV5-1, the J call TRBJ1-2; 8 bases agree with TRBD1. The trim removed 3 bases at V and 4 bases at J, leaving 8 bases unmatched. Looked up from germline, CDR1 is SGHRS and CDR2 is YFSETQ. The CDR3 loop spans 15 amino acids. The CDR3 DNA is TGCGCCAGCAGCTCGGGAGGGACAGGCAGCTATGGCTACACCTTC. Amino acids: CASSSGGTGSYGYTF.

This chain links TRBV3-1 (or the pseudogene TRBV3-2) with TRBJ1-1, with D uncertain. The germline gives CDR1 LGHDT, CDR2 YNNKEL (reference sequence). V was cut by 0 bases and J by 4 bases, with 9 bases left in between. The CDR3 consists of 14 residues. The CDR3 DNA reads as TGTGCCAGCAGCCAAGAGTCCGTGGGCACTGAAGCTTTCTTT. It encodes CASSQESVGTEAFF.

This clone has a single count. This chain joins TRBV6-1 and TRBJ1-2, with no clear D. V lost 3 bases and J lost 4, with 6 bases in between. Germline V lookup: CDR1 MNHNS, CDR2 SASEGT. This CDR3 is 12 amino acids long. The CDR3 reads CASSDGVYGYTF. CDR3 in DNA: TGTGCCAGCAGTGATGGGGTCTATGGCTACACCTTC.

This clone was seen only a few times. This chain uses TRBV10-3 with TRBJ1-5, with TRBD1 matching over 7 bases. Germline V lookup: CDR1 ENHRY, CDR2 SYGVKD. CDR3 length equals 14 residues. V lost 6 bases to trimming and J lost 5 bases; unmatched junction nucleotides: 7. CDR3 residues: CAIRRTGDDQPQHF. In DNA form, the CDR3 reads TGTGCCATCAGACGAACAGGGGATGATCAGCCCCAGCATTTT.

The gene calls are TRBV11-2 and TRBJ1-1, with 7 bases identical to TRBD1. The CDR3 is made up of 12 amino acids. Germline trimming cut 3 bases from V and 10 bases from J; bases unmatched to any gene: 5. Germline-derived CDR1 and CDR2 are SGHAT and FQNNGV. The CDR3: CASSLTGSVAFF. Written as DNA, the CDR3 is TGTGCCAGCAGCTTGACAGGGTCTGTAGCTTTCTTT.

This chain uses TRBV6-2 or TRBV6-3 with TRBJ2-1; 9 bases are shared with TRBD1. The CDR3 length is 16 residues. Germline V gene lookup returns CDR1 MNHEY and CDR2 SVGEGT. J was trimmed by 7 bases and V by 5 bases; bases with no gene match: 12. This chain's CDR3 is CASSPPRTGTGNEQFF. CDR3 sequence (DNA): TGTGCCAGCAGTCCACCACGAACCGGGACAGGGAATGAGCAGTTCTTC.

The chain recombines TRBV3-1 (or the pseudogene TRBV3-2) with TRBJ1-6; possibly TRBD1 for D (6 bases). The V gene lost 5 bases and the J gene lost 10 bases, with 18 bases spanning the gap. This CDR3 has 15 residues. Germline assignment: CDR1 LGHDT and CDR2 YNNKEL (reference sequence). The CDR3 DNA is TGTGCCAGCAGCTCCCCCAGGGGAACACGGTCACCCCTCCACTTT. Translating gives CASSSPRGTRSPLHF.

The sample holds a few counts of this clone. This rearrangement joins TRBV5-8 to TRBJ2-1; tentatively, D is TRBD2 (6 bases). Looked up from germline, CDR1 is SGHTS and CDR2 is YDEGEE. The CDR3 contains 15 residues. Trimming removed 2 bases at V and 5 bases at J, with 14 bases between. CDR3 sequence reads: CASSFRDSENNEQFF. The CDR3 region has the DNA TGTGCCAGCAGCTTTAGGGACTCGGAAAACAATGAGCAGTTCTTC. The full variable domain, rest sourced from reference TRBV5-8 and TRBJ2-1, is EAGVTQSPTHLIKTRGQQATLRCSPISGHTSVYWYQQALGLGLQFLLWYDEGEERNRGNFPPRFSGRQFPNYSSELNVNALELEDSALYLCASSFRDSENNEQFFGPGTRLTVL.

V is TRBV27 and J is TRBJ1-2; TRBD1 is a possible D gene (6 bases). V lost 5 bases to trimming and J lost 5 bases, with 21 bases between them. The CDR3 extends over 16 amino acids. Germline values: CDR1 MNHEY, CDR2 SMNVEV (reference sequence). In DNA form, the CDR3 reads TGTGCCAGCAGTCCCTTACAGGGTCTCTCCCTTTATGGCTACACCTTC. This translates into CASSPLQGLSLYGYTF.

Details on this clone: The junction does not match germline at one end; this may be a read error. The CDR3 nucleotides read TGCAGCGTCGAAGAGACCCAGTACTTC. This gives the protein CSVEETQYF. V gene TRBV29-1 combines with J gene TRBJ2-5; D uncertain. This CDR3 has 9 amino acids. Germline lookup yields CDR1 SQVTM and CDR2 ANQGSEA.

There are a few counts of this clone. The CDR3 DNA reads as TGCGCCAGCAGCCCCTTACAGGGGGCGTCGGGTGGCTACACCTTC. Translation: CASSPLQGASGGYTF. The chain carries TRBV5-1 and TRBJ1-2, with 9 bases identical to TRBD1. The CDR3 loop spans 15 amino acids. Germline trimming cut 4 bases from V and 7 bases from J; bases unmatched to any gene: 11. Germline CDR1 is SGHRS and CDR2 is YFSETQ.

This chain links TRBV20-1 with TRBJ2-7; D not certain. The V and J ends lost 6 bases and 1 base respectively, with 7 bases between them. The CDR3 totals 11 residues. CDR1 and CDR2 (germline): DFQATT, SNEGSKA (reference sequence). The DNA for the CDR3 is TGCAGTGCGCAGACTTCCTACGAGCAGTACTTC. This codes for CSAQTSYEQYF.

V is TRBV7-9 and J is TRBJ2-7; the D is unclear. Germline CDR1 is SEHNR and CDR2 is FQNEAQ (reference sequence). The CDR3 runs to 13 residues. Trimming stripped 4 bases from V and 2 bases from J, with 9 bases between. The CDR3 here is CASSSPKAYEQYF. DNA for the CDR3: TGTGCCAGCAGCTCCCCCAAGGCCTACGAGCAGTACTTC.

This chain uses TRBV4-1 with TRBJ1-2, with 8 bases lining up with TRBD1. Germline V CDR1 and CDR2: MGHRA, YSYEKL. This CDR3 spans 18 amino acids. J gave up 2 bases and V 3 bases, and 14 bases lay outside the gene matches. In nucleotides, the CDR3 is TGCGCCAGCAGCCACTTCCTCCCCCGGGACAGGTCGAACTATGGCTACACCTTC. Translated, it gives CASSHFLPRDRSNYGYTF.

Here the CDR3 DNA reads TGTGCCAGCCATAGCGGGGGGTACACAGATACGCAGTATTTT. Translating gives CASHSGGYTDTQYF. The rearrangement uses TRBV6-5 and TRBJ2-3, with 10 nucleotides matching TRBD2. The CDR3 is made up of 14 amino acids. Germline lookup yields CDR1 MNHEY and CDR2 SVGAGI. J gave up 2 bases and V 8 bases, and 4 bases lay outside the gene matches.

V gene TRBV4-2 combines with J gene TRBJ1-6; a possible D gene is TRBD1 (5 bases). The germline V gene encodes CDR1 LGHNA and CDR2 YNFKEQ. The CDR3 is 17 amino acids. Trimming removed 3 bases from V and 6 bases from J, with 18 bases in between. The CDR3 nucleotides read TGTGCCAGCAGCCAGCAACAACCGGGACGGATTAATTCACCCCTCCACTTT. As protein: CASSQQQPGRINSPLHF.

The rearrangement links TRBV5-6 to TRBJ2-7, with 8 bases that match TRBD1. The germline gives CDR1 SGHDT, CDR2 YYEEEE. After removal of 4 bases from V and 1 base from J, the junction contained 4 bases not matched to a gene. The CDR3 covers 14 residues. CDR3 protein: CASSPGTGSYEQYF. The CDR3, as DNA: TGTGCCAGCAGCCCCGGGACAGGATCCTACGAGCAGTACTTC. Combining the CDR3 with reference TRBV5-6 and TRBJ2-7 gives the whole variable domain DAGVTQSPTHLIKTRGQQVTLRCSPKSGHDTVSWYQQALGQGPQFIFQYYEEEERQRGNFPDRFSGHQFPNYSSELNVNALLLGDSALYLCASSPGTGSYEQYFGPGTRLTVT.

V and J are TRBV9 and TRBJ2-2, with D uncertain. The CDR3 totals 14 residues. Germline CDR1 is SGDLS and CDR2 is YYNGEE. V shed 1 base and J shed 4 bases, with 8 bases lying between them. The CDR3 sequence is CASSVQAGTGELFF. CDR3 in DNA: TGTGCCAGCAGCGTACAGGCTGGCACCGGGGAGCTGTTTTTT.

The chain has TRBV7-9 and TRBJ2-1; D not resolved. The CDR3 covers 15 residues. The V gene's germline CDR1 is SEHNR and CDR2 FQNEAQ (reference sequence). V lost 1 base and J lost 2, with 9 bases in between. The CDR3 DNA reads TGTGCCAGCAGCTTAGGGGGTAGTCCCTACAATGAGCAGTTCTTC. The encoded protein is CASSLGGSPYNEQFF.

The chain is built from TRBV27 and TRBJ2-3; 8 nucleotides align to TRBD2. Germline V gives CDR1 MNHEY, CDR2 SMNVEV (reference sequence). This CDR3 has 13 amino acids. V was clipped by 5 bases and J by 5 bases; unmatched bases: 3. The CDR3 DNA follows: TGTGCCAGCAGTCTAGCGGGTGGAGATACGCAGTATTTT. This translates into CASSLAGGDTQYF.

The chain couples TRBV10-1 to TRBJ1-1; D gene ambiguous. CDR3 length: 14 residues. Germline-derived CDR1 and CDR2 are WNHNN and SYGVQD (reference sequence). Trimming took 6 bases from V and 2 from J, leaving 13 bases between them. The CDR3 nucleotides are TGCGCCAGCAGGGCCTCCGGTTCCAACACTGAAGCTTTCTTT. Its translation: CASRASGSNTEAFF.

The CDR3 sequence is CASSVSSGSVYGYTF. The DNA of the CDR3 is TGTGCCAGCAGCGTAAGTTCCGGGTCCGTCTATGGCTACACCTTC. This chain uses TRBV9 with TRBJ1-2, with unresolved D. V lost 1 base and J lost 4, with 14 bases in between. Germline values: CDR1 SGDLS, CDR2 YYNGEE. The CDR3 loop spans 15 amino acids.

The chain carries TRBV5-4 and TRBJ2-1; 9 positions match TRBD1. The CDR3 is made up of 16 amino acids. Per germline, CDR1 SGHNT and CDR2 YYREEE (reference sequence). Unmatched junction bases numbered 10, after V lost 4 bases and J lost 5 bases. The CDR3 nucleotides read TGTGCCAGCAGCCCCGGGACAGGGTCCGGGAACAATGAGCAGTTCTTC. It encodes CASSPGTGSGNNEQFF.

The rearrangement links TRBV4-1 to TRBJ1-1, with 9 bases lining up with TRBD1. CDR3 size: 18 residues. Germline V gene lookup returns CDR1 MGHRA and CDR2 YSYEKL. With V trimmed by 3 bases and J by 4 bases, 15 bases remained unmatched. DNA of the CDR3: TGCGCCAGCAGCCAGGCACTTGGACAGGGGCTTTCATTCACTGAAGCTTTCTTT. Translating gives CASSQALGQGLSFTEAFF.